This TCR beta chain was obtained from a study of response to subunit inactivated influenza vaccine. In this sample, this clonotype turned up many times. TCRdb re-called the RT-PCR reads with MiXCR, one entry per CDR3 protein. The profile shows about 520,000 distinct CDR3 sequences, approximately 7.8% of them singletons. The CDR3 length is 15 residues. V was trimmed by 4 bases and J by 0 bases, leaving 10 bases between them. The germline V gene encodes CDR1 SGDLS and CDR2 YYNGEE. The rearrangement links TRBV9 to TRBJ1-4, with D hard to call. The specimen comprised PBMCs from blood, sampled 23 to 25 months after vaccination. The source is a man aged 45-69 years who received an inactivated influenza vaccine. The CDR3 coding sequence is TGTGCCAGCAGCCCATTGCAAACAACTAATGAAAAACTGTTTTTT. It codes for CASSPLQTTNEKLFF.